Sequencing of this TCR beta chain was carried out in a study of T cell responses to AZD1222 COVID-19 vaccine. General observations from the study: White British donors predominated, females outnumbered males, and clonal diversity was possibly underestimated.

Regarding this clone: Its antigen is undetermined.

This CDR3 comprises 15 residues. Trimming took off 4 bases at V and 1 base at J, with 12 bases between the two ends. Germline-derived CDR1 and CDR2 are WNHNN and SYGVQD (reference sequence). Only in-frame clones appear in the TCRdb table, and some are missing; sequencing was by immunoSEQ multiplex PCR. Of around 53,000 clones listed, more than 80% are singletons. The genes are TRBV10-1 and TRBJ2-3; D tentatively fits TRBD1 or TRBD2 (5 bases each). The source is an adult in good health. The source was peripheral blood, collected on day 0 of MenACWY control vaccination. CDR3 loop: CASSVSGPGTDTQYF. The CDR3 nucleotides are TGCGCCAGCAGTGTCTCGGGACCGGGCACAGATACGCAGTATTTT.